Listed below are T cell receptor beta chains from one sample, sequenced in a study of read filtering for tumor transcriptome and immune sequencing. Each CDR3 protein is one row after TCRdb ran MiXCR on the reads. The sample has 130,000 or so distinct CDR3 sequences; about 13% are singletons. Sequenced material: a population of CD138-negative cells sorted from bone marrow. The receptor source for this set is a donor at least 40 years old with multiple myeloma. Both conserved end residues are part of each CDR3. The D gene is left open where the match is weak. For some rows the clone size is stated as once, few or many, or as a class when expanded; others skip it.

abundance: many
j_gene: TRBJ2-1
v_gene: TRBV7-8
d_gene: -
CDR3nt: TGTGCCAGCACTATGGCGAATGAGCAGTTCTTC
CDR3aa: CASTMANEQFF

abundance: many
j_gene: TRBJ2-7
v_gene: TRBV29-1
d_gene: -
CDR3nt: TGCAGCGCCGAAGTGGGATACGAGCAGTACTTC
CDR3aa: CSAEVGYEQYF

abundance: -
j_gene: TRBJ2-2
v_gene: TRBV7-6
d_gene: TRBD2
CDR3nt: TGTGCCAGCAGCCCGAATAGCGGGAGGGCCAACACCGGGGAGCTGTTTTTT
CDR3aa: CASSPNSGRANTGELFF

abundance: many
j_gene: TRBJ2-7
v_gene: TRBV3-1
d_gene: TRBD2
CDR3nt: TGTGCCAGCAGCCAACTAGCGGGAGAGGGTTACGAGCAGTACTTC
CDR3aa: CASSQLAGEGYEQYF

abundance: many
j_gene: TRBJ1-5
v_gene: TRBV5-4
d_gene: TRBD1
CDR3nt: TGTGCCAGCAGCCTACAGGGGGGGAATCAGCCCCAGCATTTT
CDR3aa: CASSLQGGNQPQHF

abundance: many
j_gene: TRBJ2-7
v_gene: TRBV20-1
d_gene: -
CDR3nt: TGCAGTGCTAGACCGGGGCCCTACGAGCAGTACTTC
CDR3aa: CSARPGPYEQYF

abundance: many
j_gene: TRBJ1-5
v_gene: TRBV5-5
d_gene: TRBD1
CDR3nt: TGTGCCAGCAGCGCCGGGACAGCTGACAATCAGCCCCAGCATTTT
CDR3aa: CASSAGTADNQPQHF

abundance: -
j_gene: TRBJ2-1
v_gene: TRBV29-1
d_gene: -
CDR3nt: TGCAGCGTTGAATTGTTGAGCTCCTCCAATGAGCAGTTCTTC
CDR3aa: CSVELLSSSNEQFF

abundance: many
j_gene: TRBJ2-6
v_gene: TRBV4-3
d_gene: -
CDR3nt: TGCGCCAGCAGCCAAGAACTCGGACCCTACTCTGGGGCCAACGTCCTGACTTTC
CDR3aa: CASSQELGPYSGANVLTF

abundance: -
j_gene: TRBJ2-5
v_gene: TRBV20-1
d_gene: TRBD2
CDR3nt: TGCAGTGCTAGGTGGCGGGAGGGAGAGACCCAGTACTTC
CDR3aa: CSARWREGETQYF

abundance: many
j_gene: TRBJ2-2
v_gene: TRBV30
d_gene: -
CDR3nt: TGTGCCGGCTCCCGGCGGCGGACAAACACCGGGGAGCTGTTTTTT
CDR3aa: CAGSRRRTNTGELFF

abundance: many
j_gene: TRBJ1-1
v_gene: TRBV5-1
d_gene: -
CDR3nt: TGCGCCAGCAGGCCCGGGACACACAACACTGAAGCTTTCTTT
CDR3aa: CASRPGTHNTEAFF

abundance: many
j_gene: TRBJ2-4
v_gene: TRBV3-1
d_gene: -
CDR3nt: TGTGCCAGCAGCCCCGCCCTTGGAGGATCCATTCAGTACTTC
CDR3aa: CASSPALGGSIQYF

abundance: few
j_gene: TRBJ2-7
v_gene: TRBV7-9
d_gene: -
CDR3nt: TGTGCCAGCACCCCCCGGGGGCCTCCCTACGAGCAGTACTTC
CDR3aa: CASTPRGPPYEQYF

abundance: many
j_gene: TRBJ2-1
v_gene: TRBV7-6
d_gene: TRBD2
CDR3nt: TGTGCCAGCAGCACCGGACTAGCCAATGAGCAGTTCTTC
CDR3aa: CASSTGLANEQFF

abundance: many
j_gene: TRBJ2-7
v_gene: TRBV6-5
d_gene: TRBD1
CDR3nt: TGTGCCAGCAGCCGAAAGCCGGGACAGGGACGCGAGCAGTACTTC
CDR3aa: CASSRKPGQGREQYF

abundance: many
j_gene: TRBJ2-7
v_gene: TRBV7-8
d_gene: -
CDR3nt: TGTGCCAGCAGCTTAACGGGGGACTCCTACGAGCAGTACTTC
CDR3aa: CASSLTGDSYEQYF

abundance: many
j_gene: TRBJ2-7
v_gene: TRBV6-1
d_gene: -
CDR3nt: TGTGCCAGCGCTAAGAACAGGGACGAGCAGTACTTC
CDR3aa: CASAKNRDEQYF

abundance: many
j_gene: TRBJ2-7
v_gene: TRBV10-1
d_gene: -
CDR3nt: TGCGCCAGCAGTTACGGCGTGGGCGAGCAGTACTTC
CDR3aa: CASSYGVGEQYF

abundance: many
j_gene: TRBJ2-5
v_gene: TRBV18
d_gene: TRBD1
CDR3nt: TGTGCCAGCTCACGGGGACAGCAAGAGACCCAGTACTTC
CDR3aa: CASSRGQQETQYF

abundance: -
j_gene: TRBJ1-2
v_gene: TRBV29-1
d_gene: TRBD1
CDR3nt: TGCAGCGTGCTGCCTGGGACAGGGGTTGGCTACACCTTC
CDR3aa: CSVLPGTGVGYTF

abundance: many
j_gene: TRBJ2-2
v_gene: TRBV7-9
d_gene: -
CDR3nt: TGTGCCAGCAGCTTCCAGAGCACCGGGGAGCTGTTTTTT
CDR3aa: CASSFQSTGELFF

abundance: many
j_gene: TRBJ2-2
v_gene: TRBV7-3
d_gene: TRBD2
CDR3nt: TGTGCCAGCAGCTCACGGACTAGCCCCTTTTCCACCGGGGAGCTGTTTTTT
CDR3aa: CASSSRTSPFSTGELFF

abundance: few
j_gene: TRBJ2-1
v_gene: TRBV6-2/TRBV6-3
d_gene: -
CDR3nt: TGTGCCAGCAGAACAGAGAGGGGGGCTTTGAACAATGAGCAGTTCTTC
CDR3aa: CASRTERGALNNEQFF

abundance: many
j_gene: TRBJ2-3
v_gene: TRBV20-1
d_gene: -
CDR3nt: TGCAGTGCTAGAGACGGCCTAGCGAGAGGGGATACGCAGTATTTT
CDR3aa: CSARDGLARGDTQYF

abundance: many
j_gene: TRBJ1-1
v_gene: TRBV6-6
d_gene: -
CDR3nt: TGTGCCAGCAGTTACGGGGTTTACATCAGCTTGAACACTGAAGCTTTCTTT
CDR3aa: CASSYGVYISLNTEAFF